This TCR beta chain was sequenced during a study of T-cell reconstitution after alpha-beta-depleted transplantation in children. J was trimmed by 4 bases and V by 8 bases; bases with no gene match: 8. This CDR3 is built from 14 residues. From germline, CDR1 is LGHNA and CDR2 YNFKEQ. TCRbeta library construction was performed incorporating unique molecular identifiers. Each CDR3 protein is one row after TCRdb ran MiXCR on the PCR reads. The table records 360,000 or so distinct CDR3 sequences, about a fifth of them present only once. This material consisted of PBMCs from the stem cell graft donor, taken from the stem cell graft. The chain has TRBV4-2 and TRBJ2-7; 10 nucleotides agree with TRBD1. The TCR comes from a human donor who donated a stem cell graft to a child with acute myeloid leukemia. The CDR3: CASGPGQGVYEQYF. CDR3 coding DNA: TGTGCCAGCGGCCCTGGACAGGGGGTTTACGAGCAGTACTTC.